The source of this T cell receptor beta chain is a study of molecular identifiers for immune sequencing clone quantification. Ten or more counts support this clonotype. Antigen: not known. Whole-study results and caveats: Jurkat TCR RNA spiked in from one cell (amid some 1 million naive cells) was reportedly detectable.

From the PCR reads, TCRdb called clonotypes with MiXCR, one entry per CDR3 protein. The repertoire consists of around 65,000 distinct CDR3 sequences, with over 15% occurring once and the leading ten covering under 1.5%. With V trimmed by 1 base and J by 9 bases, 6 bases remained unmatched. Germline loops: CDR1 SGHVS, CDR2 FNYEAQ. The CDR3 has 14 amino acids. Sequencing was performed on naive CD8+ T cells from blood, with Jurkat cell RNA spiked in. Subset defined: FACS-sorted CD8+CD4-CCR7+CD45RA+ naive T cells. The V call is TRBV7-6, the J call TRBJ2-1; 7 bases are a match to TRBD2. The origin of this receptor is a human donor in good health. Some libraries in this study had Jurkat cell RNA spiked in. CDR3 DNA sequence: TGTGCCAGCAGCTTAGGACTAGCATCTGGTGAGCAGTTCTTC. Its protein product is CASSLGLASGEQFF.